A selection of T cell receptor beta chains follows, all from one sample in a study of blood T cell repertoires in COVID-19. TCRdb's copy holds only in-frame clones and misses some; the assay was immunoSEQ multiplex PCR. This sample has some 110,000 clones, with 76% found just once. The source material was peripheral blood. The source of these receptors is an older man with COVID-19, enrolled during active disease. CDR3s include the opening cysteine and the closing phenylalanine or tryptophan. Fields, in order: D gene, V gene, J gene, clone size, CDR3 protein, CDR3 DNA. The D gene is left open where the match is weak. Clone size is shown for a subset of rows, as once, few, many or a class of expanded clone.

d_call: -; v_call: TRBV5-1; j_call: TRBJ1-3; clone_size: -; cdr3_aa: CASSPVADSAGNTIYF; cdr3_nt: TGCGCCAGCAGCCCCGTCGCGGACTCGGCTGGAAACACCATATATTTT
d_call: TRBD1; v_call: TRBV9; j_call: TRBJ1-5; clone_size: -; cdr3_aa: CASSLGQGSQPQHF; cdr3_nt: TGTGCCAGCAGCTTGGGACAGGGGAGCCAGCCCCAGCATTTT
d_call: TRBD1; v_call: TRBV6-5; j_call: TRBJ1-6; clone_size: -; cdr3_aa: CASSYSGTVGSPLHF; cdr3_nt: TGTGCCAGCAGTTACTCCGGGACAGTTGGATCACCCCTCCACTTT
d_call: -; v_call: TRBV28; j_call: TRBJ1-3; clone_size: -; cdr3_aa: CASTRGNTIYF; cdr3_nt: TGTGCCAGCACCCGGGGAAACACCATATATTTT
d_call: -; v_call: TRBV7-2; j_call: TRBJ2-7; clone_size: -; cdr3_aa: CASSLGGSLTYEQYF; cdr3_nt: TGTGCCAGCAGCTTAGGAGGAAGCCTGACCTACGAGCAGTACTTC
d_call: -; v_call: TRBV5-5; j_call: TRBJ1-4; clone_size: -; cdr3_aa: CASSLVLWSGEKLFF; cdr3_nt: TGTGCCAGCAGCTTGGTACTGTGGAGCGGTGAAAAACTGTTTTTT
d_call: TRBD1; v_call: TRBV28; j_call: TRBJ1-6; clone_size: -; cdr3_aa: CASSLDRVSPLHF; cdr3_nt: TGTGCCAGCAGTTTAGACAGGGTGTCACCCCTCCACTTT
d_call: -; v_call: TRBV11-2; j_call: TRBJ2-5; clone_size: few; cdr3_aa: CASSPRGMGRGETQYF; cdr3_nt: TGTGCCAGCAGCCCCCGCGGGATGGGGCGAGGAGAGACCCAGTACTTC
d_call: TRBD2; v_call: TRBV5-1; j_call: TRBJ2-2; clone_size: -; cdr3_aa: CASSFGTSGIAGELFF; cdr3_nt: TGCGCCAGCAGCTTTGGGACTAGCGGGATTGCCGGGGAGCTGTTTTTT
d_call: TRBD1; v_call: TRBV18; j_call: TRBJ1-3; clone_size: once; cdr3_aa: CASSPETGIGNTIYF; cdr3_nt: TGTGCCAGCTCACCAGAGACAGGGATTGGAAACACCATATATTTT
d_call: TRBD2; v_call: TRBV5-4; j_call: TRBJ2-7; clone_size: -; cdr3_aa: CASSLPRAGGTHEQYF; cdr3_nt: TGTGCCAGCAGCTTGCCCCGAGCGGGAGGGACCCACGAGCAGTACTTC
d_call: TRBD1; v_call: TRBV2; j_call: TRBJ2-6; clone_size: -; cdr3_aa: CASRTQRQGFGVSGANVLTF; cdr3_nt: TGTGCCAGCAGGACCCAACGACAGGGGTTCGGAGTGTCTGGGGCCAACGTCCTGACTTTC
d_call: -; v_call: TRBV7-2; j_call: TRBJ2-7; clone_size: -; cdr3_aa: CASSSYLDYEQYF; cdr3_nt: TGTGCCAGCAGCTCGTACTTAGATTACGAGCAGTACTTC
d_call: TRBD1; v_call: TRBV6-5; j_call: TRBJ1-2; clone_size: -; cdr3_aa: CASSYRGRVGYTF; cdr3_nt: TGTGCCAGCAGTTACAGGGGGCGGGTTGGCTACACCTTC
d_call: -; v_call: TRBV6-5; j_call: TRBJ1-2; clone_size: -; cdr3_aa: CASSYMGPYGYTF; cdr3_nt: TGTGCCAGCAGTTATATGGGCCCCTATGGCTACACCTTC
d_call: -; v_call: TRBV2; j_call: TRBJ1-5; clone_size: -; cdr3_aa: CASSETAGPQPQHF; cdr3_nt: TGTGCCAGCAGTGAAACGGCGGGACCTCAGCCCCAGCATTTT
d_call: TRBD2; v_call: TRBV18; j_call: TRBJ2-5; clone_size: once; cdr3_aa: CASSPQSGGETQYF; cdr3_nt: TGTGCCAGCTCACCACAGTCCGGGGGGGAGACCCAGTACTTC
d_call: -; v_call: TRBV2; j_call: TRBJ2-5; clone_size: -; cdr3_aa: CATTLGALETQYF; cdr3_nt: TGTGCCACCACTTTAGGGGCCCTAGAGACCCAGTACTTC